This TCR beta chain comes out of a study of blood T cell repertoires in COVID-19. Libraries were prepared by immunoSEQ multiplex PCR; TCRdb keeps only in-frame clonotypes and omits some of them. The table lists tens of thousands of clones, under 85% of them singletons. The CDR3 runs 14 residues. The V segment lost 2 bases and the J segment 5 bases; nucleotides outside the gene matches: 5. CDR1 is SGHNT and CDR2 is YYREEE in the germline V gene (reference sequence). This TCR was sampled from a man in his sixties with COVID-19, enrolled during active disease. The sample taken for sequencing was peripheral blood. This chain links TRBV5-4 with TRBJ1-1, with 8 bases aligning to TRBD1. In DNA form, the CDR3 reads TGTGCCAGCAGCTTTACAGGGGGAGGGACTGAAGCTTTCTTT. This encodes CASSFTGGGTEAFF.